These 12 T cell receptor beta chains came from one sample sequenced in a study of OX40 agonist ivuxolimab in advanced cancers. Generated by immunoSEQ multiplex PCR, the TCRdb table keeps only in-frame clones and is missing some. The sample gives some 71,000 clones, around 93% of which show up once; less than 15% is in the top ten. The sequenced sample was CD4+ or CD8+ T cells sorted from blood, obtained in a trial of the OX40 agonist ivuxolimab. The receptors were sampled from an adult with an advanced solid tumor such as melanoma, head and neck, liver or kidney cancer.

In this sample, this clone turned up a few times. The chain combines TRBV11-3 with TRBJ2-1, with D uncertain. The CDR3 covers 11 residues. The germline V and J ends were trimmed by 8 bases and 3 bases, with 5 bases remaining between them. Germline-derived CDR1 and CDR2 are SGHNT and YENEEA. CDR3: CASGLYNEQFF. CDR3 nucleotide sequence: TGTGCCAGCGGCCTCTACAATGAGCAGTTCTTC.

CDR3 sequence reads: CASSEAASGVFGTEAFF. CDR3 sequence (DNA): TGTGCCAGCAGTGAAGCCGCATCAGGGGTATTTGGAACTGAAGCTTTCTTT. The V call is TRBV2, the J call TRBJ1-1, with D perhaps matching TRBD1 (6 bases). Trimming removed 0 bases at V and 5 bases at J, with 19 bases between. Germline CDR1 is SNHLY and CDR2 is FYNNEI. The CDR3 extends over 17 amino acids.

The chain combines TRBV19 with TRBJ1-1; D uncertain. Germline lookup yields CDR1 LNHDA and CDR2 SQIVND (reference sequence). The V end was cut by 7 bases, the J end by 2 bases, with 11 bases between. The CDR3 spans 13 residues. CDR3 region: CASNPTGNTEAFF. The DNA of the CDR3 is TGTGCCAGTAACCCTACTGGCAACACTGAAGCTTTCTTT.

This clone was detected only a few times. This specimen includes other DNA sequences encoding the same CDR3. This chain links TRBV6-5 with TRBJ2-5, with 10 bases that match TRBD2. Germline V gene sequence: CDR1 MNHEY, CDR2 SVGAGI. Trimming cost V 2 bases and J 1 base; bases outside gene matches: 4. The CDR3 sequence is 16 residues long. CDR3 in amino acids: CASSYPQREGQETQYF. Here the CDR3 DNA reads TGTGCCAGCAGTTACCCTCAGCGGGAGGGCCAAGAGACCCAGTACTTC.

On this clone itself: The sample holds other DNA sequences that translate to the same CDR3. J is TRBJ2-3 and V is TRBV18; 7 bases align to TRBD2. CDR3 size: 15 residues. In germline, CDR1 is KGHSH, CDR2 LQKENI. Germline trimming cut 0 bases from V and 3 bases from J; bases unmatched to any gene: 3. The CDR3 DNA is TGTGCCAGCTCACCACCGGCGGGAGTGACAGATACGCAGTATTTT. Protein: CASSPPAGVTDTQYF.

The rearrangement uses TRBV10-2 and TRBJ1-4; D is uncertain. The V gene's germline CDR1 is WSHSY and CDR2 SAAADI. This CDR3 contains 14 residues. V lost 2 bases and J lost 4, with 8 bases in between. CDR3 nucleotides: TGCGCCAGCAGTGAGATACAGATTAATGAAAAACTGTTTTTT. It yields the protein CASSEIQINEKLFF.

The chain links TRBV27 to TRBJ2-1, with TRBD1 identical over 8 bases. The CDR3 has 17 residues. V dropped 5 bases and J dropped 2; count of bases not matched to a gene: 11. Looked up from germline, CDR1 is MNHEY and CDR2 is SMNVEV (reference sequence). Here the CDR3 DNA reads TGTGCCAGCAGTCAAAAACCGGGACAGGCGGCCTACAATGAGCAGTTCTTC. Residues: CASSQKPGQAAYNEQFF.

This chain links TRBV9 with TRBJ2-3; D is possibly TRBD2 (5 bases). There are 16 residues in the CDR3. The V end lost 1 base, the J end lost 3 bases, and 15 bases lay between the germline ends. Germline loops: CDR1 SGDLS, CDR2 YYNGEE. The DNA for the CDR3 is TGTGCCAGCAGCGTATCTAACGGGATGGTAACAGATACGCAGTATTTT. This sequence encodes CASSVSNGMVTDTQYF.

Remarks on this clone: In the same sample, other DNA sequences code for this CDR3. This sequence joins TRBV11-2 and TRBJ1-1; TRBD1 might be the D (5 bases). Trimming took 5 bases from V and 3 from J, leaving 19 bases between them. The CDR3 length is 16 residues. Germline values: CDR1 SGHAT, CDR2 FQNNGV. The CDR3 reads CASSLSRLHRYTEAFF. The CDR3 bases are TGTGCCAGCAGCCTCTCACGGCTTCACAGGTACACTGAAGCTTTCTTT.

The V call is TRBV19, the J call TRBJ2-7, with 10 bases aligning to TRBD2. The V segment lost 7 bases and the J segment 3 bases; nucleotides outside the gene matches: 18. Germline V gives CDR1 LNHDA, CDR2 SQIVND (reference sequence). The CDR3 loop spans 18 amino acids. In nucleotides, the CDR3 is TGTGCCAGTAACCTTCCTCTCGTACGGACTAGCGGAATCTACGAGCAGTACTTC. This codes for CASNLPLVRTSGIYEQYF.

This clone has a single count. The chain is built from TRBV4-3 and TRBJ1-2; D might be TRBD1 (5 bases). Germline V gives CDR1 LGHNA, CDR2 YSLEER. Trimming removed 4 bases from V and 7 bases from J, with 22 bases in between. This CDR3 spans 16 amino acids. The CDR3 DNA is TGCGCCAGCAGCCTTAGTGATGGGGCCCGGAGAGGTGGCTACACCTTC. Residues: CASSLSDGARRGGYTF.

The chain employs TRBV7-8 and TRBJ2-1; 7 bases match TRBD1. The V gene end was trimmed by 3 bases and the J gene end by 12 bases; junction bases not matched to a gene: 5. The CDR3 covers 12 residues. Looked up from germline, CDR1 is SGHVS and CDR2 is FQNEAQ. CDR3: CASSFTGVVQFF. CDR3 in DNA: TGTGCCAGCAGCTTTACAGGGGTTGTGCAGTTCTTC.